These 20 T cell receptor beta chains were sequenced from one sample in a study of cytomegalovirus exposure and HLA in healthy donors. Primers: 60 Vbeta forward and 13 Jbeta reverse. Libraries were prepared by immunoSEQ multiplex PCR; TCRdb keeps only in-frame clonotypes and omits some of them. The sample holds 100,000 to 150,000 clones; about 11% are singletons and the top ten take 3.5% to 5%. The sample was PBMCs. The source of these receptors is a young woman in good health and CMV-seropositive.

This sequence joins TRBV6-1 and TRBJ2-7, with 11 bases aligning to TRBD2. Trimming cost V 6 bases and J 1 base; bases outside gene matches: 2. This CDR3 spans 14 amino acids. From germline, CDR1 is MNHNS and CDR2 SASEGT. CDR3 amino acids: CASRLAGGSYEQYF. CDR3 in DNA: TGTGCCAGCAGATTAGCGGGAGGGTCCTACGAGCAGTACTTC.

The chain links TRBV18 to TRBJ2-2; the D gene is possibly TRBD2 (6 bases). This CDR3 is built from 14 residues. Germline assignment: CDR1 KGHSH and CDR2 LQKENI. V was cut by 4 bases and J by 6 bases, with 12 bases left in between. DNA for the CDR3: TGTGCCAGCTCACGACTTGTAGCGGCCGGGGAGCTGTTTTTT. This sequence encodes CASSRLVAAGELFF.

Only a few counts were recorded for this clone. This sequence joins TRBV6-6 and TRBJ2-1, with D possibly being TRBD1 (6 bases). The V gene's germline CDR1 is MNHNY and CDR2 SVGAGI (reference sequence). V lost 5 bases, J lost 6 bases, and 17 bases lay in between. The CDR3 runs 15 residues. In nucleotides, the CDR3 is TGTGCCAGCAGTCCGGACAGTATTTCCGCCAATGAGCAGTTCTTC. Protein product: CASSPDSISANEQFF.

By share, this clone ranks as medium-sized. J is TRBJ2-1 and V is TRBV29-1, with 7 positions matching TRBD2. V trimming: 3 bases; J trimming: 8 bases; junction bases outside the gene matches: 10. The V gene's germline CDR1 is SQVTM and CDR2 ANQGSEA. The length of the CDR3 is 14 residues. The CDR3 here is CSVDSGLPLHEQFF. DNA for the CDR3: TGCAGCGTTGATTCGGGACTACCTCTCCATGAGCAGTTCTTC.

The rearrangement links TRBV7-6 to TRBJ1-1; perhaps TRBD1 as D (6 bases). Trimming left V 3 bases short and J 1 base short, with 6 bases between. This CDR3 comprises 13 residues. CDR1 is SGHVS, CDR2 FNYEAQ, per germline. The CDR3 DNA is TGTGCCAGCAGCTTGACAGGGAACACTGAAGCTTTCTTT. Amino acid sequence: CASSLTGNTEAFF.

This chain links TRBV7-9 with TRBJ1-4; no firm D call. Trimming took off 3 bases at V and 0 bases at J, with 14 bases between the two ends. This CDR3 has 17 residues. From germline, CDR1 is SEHNR and CDR2 FQNEAQ (reference sequence). CDR3 protein: CASSLAAIRTTNEKLFF. The DNA of the CDR3 is TGTGCCAGCAGCTTGGCGGCGATTAGGACAACTAATGAAAAACTGTTTTTT. Based on the CDR3 plus reference TRBV7-9 and TRBJ1-4, the full variable domain is DTGVSQNPRHKITKRGQNVTFRCDPISEHNRLYWYRQTLGQGPEFLTYFQNEAQLEKSRLLSDRFSAERPKGSFSTLEIQRTEQGDSAMYLCASSLAAIRTTNEKLFFGSGTQLSVL.

V is TRBV6-5 and J is TRBJ2-1; a possible D gene is TRBD2 (5 bases). The germline gives CDR1 MNHEY, CDR2 SVGAGI. V gave up 0 bases and J gave up 6 bases, with 9 bases separating them. The CDR3 spans 14 residues. CDR3: CASSYSRAGNEQFF. The CDR3 DNA sequence: TGTGCCAGCAGTTACTCGAGGGCCGGCAATGAGCAGTTCTTC.

This chain uses TRBV7-3 with TRBJ2-5; 7 bases are shared with TRBD1. Germline V gene lookup returns CDR1 SGHTA and CDR2 FQGTGA. The CDR3 runs 13 residues. The junction had 2 bases not matched to a gene; V was cut back by 5 bases and J by 2 bases. CDR3 loop: CASSQDRQETQYF. The CDR3 DNA reads as TGTGCCAGCAGCCAGGACAGGCAAGAGACCCAGTACTTC.

This clone came up a few times. The rearrangement joins TRBV28 to TRBJ2-1, with 11 bases matching TRBD2. This CDR3 spans 14 amino acids. J lost 3 bases, V lost 9 bases, and 4 bases had no gene match. The germline gives CDR1 MDHEN, CDR2 SYDVKM. The CDR3 protein is CASISGRVYNEQFF. The CDR3 nucleotides are TGTGCCAGTATTAGCGGGAGGGTCTACAATGAGCAGTTCTTC.

This clone was seen at least ten times. Other DNA sequences in this specimen translate into the identical CDR3. The V and J genes are TRBV5-4 and TRBJ2-6; a weak D match, TRBD2 (5 bases). The CDR3 contains 16 residues. V was pared by 3 bases and J by 0 bases, with 10 bases between. In germline, CDR1 is SGHNT, CDR2 YYREEE (reference sequence). This CDR3 reads CASSWGDNSGANVLTF. CDR3 in DNA: TGTGCCAGCAGCTGGGGAGATAACTCTGGGGCCAACGTCCTGACTTTC.

The chain links TRBV7-9 to TRBJ1-2; 9 nucleotides line up with TRBD1. The V segment lost 8 bases and the J segment 8 bases; nucleotides outside the gene matches: 12. This CDR3 is 14 amino acids long. In germline, CDR1 is SEHNR, CDR2 FQNEAQ (reference sequence). The CDR3 loop is CASVLVGQGDGYTF. Written as DNA, the CDR3 is TGTGCCAGCGTACTCGTGGGACAGGGAGACGGCTACACCTTC.

This clone has just a few counts. V gene TRBV4-1 combines with J gene TRBJ2-7, with a weak D call TRBD1 (5 bases). The CDR3 extends over 15 amino acids. The germline V gene encodes CDR1 MGHRA and CDR2 YSYEKL. Trimming removed 0 bases at V and 6 bases at J, with 15 bases between. DNA for the CDR3: TGCGCCAGCAGCCAAGACGAGTCAGGGTGGAGCGAGCAGTACTTC. It yields the protein CASSQDESGWSEQYF.

This clone showed up many times. The chain employs TRBV5-5 and TRBJ1-4; TRBD1 agrees at 10 bases. This CDR3 comprises 16 residues. Losses at the gene ends were 4 bases for V and 8 bases for J; bases not matched to a gene: 11. CDR1 is SGHKS, CDR2 YYEKEE, per germline (reference sequence). CDR3 sequence (DNA): TGTGCCAGCAGCACTCCCGGACAGGGGGGAAGGGAAAAACTGTTTTTT. Amino acids: CASSTPGQGGREKLFF.

The chain employs TRBV9 and TRBJ1-4; D uncertain. V was pared by 3 bases and J by 2 bases, with 8 bases between. The CDR3 is made up of 14 amino acids. CDR1 SGDLS and CDR2 YYNGEE come from the germline V gene. The CDR3 DNA follows: TGTGCCAGCAGCGGCGGATCGACTAATGAAAAACTGTTTTTT. Translated, it gives CASSGGSTNEKLFF.

This clone was detected only a few times. V gene TRBV19 combines with J gene TRBJ2-1, with 8 bases that match TRBD1. The CDR3 extends over 15 amino acids. Per germline, CDR1 LNHDA and CDR2 SQIVND (reference sequence). Trimming cost V 5 bases and J 3 bases; bases outside gene matches: 6. The DNA for the CDR3 is TGTGCCAGTAGTCCAGGACAGGGCCTCTACAATGAGCAGTTCTTC. This codes for CASSPGQGLYNEQFF.

The chain joins TRBV6-5 to TRBJ2-5, with D unclear. V lost 6 bases and J lost 4, with 18 bases in between. This CDR3 comprises 15 residues. CDR1 MNHEY and CDR2 SVGAGI come from the germline V gene. The CDR3 DNA sequence: TGTGCCAGCAGGCCCCTGTTTGGAGAAAGAGAGACCCAGTACTTC. It codes for CASRPLFGERETQYF.

In this sample, this clone turned up a few times. The chain is built from TRBV14 and TRBJ1-1, with a weak D call TRBD1 (6 bases). This CDR3 is built from 13 residues. Looked up from germline, CDR1 is SGHDN and CDR2 is FVKESK. Trimming stripped 3 bases from V and 1 base from J, with 6 bases between. The CDR3 bases are TGTGCCAGCAGCCAGACAGGGAACACTGAAGCTTTCTTT. Its translation is CASSQTGNTEAFF.

This clone was detected only a few times. The chain has TRBV6-5 and TRBJ2-3; TRBD1 matches 7 bases. Trimming at V came to 1 base and at J to 1 base, leaving 2 bases not matched to a gene. The CDR3 has 15 residues. Germline V lookup: CDR1 MNHEY, CDR2 SVGAGI. Here the CDR3 DNA reads TGTGCCAGCAGTTACTTCGGACAGGGCACAGATACGCAGTATTTT. Its protein is CASSYFGQGTDTQYF.

This chain connects TRBV4-1 to TRBJ1-2; D perhaps matches TRBD1 (5 bases). Trimming took off 4 bases at V and 0 bases at J, with 15 bases between the two ends. Germline CDR1 reads MGHRA; CDR2 reads YSYEKL. The CDR3 covers 16 residues. The CDR3 spells CASSRLDTGANYGYTF. The DNA for the CDR3 is TGCGCCAGCAGCCGACTGGACACGGGAGCTAACTATGGCTACACCTTC.

This clone was seen more than once but under ten times. CDR3 in DNA: TGCGCCAGCAGCCAAACCCTACAGGTTAACACCGGGGAGCTGTTTTTT. Protein: CASSQTLQVNTGELFF. The rearrangement links TRBV4-1 to TRBJ2-2, with a possible D match to TRBD1 (5 bases). The CDR3 is 16 residues long. Germline CDR1 is MGHRA and CDR2 is YSYEKL. Trimming took 2 bases from V and 2 from J, leaving 12 bases between them.